The sequence of this T cell receptor beta chain was determined in a study of Tregs in tolerant kidney transplant recipients. Libraries were prepared by immunoSEQ multiplex PCR; TCRdb keeps only in-frame clonotypes and omits some of them. The data hold approximately 60,000 clones, with around 98% observed a single time. The CDR3 is made up of 20 amino acids. With V trimmed by 4 bases and J by 4 bases, 16 bases remained unmatched. On this clone itself: The antigen is undetermined.

Unstimulated regulatory T cells (CD4+CD25+CD127-), CD4+CD25- non-regulatory cells, CD4 and CD8 cells were FACS-sorted from thawed PBMCs. Study-level findings and limits: Few patients were studied, so findings need validation in larger groups.

Sequences were derived from Tregs from blood, sampled before the transplant. The source is a human donor who received a combined kidney and bone marrow transplant. The chain has TRBV5-3 and TRBJ2-2; 13 nucleotides align to TRBD2. TRBV5-3 is an open reading frame whose function is uncertain. As DNA, the CDR3 is TGTGCCAGAAGCGGATCAATTACTAGCGGGGGGGTAAGTGGCACCGGGGAGCTGTTTTTT. This gives the protein CARSGSITSGGVSGTGELFF.